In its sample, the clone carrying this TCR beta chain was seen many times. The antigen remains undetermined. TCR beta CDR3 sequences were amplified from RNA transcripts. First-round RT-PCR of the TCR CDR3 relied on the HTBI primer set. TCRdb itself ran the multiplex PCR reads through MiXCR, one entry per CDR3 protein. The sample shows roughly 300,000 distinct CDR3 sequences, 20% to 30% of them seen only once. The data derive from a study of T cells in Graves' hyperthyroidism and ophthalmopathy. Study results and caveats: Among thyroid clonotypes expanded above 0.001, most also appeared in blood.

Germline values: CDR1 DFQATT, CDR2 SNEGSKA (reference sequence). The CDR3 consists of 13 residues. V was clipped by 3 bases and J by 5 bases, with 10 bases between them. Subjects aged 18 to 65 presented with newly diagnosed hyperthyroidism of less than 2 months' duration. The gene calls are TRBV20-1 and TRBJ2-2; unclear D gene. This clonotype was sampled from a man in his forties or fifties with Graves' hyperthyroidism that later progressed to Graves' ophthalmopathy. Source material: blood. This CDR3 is CSASSGSTGELFF. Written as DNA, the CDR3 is TGCAGTGCTAGTTCTGGGTCGACCGGGGAGCTGTTTTTT.